This entry features one TCR beta chain sequence. The antigen remains undetermined. This entry comes from a study of cytomegalovirus exposure and HLA in healthy donors. CDR3 length equals 15 residues. Looked up from germline, CDR1 is MNHEY and CDR2 is SVGAGI. Between the trimmed V and J ends, which lost 0 bases and 5 bases, there was a span of 10 bases. Researchers ran the PCR with 60 Vbeta and 13 Jbeta primers. Original processing methods: Unique TCR beta chains numbered around 80 million in a later analysis, with around 10 million shared. Sequenced by immunoSEQ multiplex PCR; TCRdb stores in-frame clones only, minus some. V and J calls and clone size are those listed in that table; D and trimming were worked out from the DNA. Of approximately 190,000 clones listed, roughly 81% are singletons. Study-level points and caveats: TCR beta V- and J-gene trimming, according to a later analysis, was linked to a missense DCLRE1C variant. Previously analyzed data showed that most TCR beta V segments were productive at a frequency of about 87% or about 30%. The records held CMV serostatus as the only immune exposure information.

Sequencing was performed on PBMCs. The sequence was obtained from a woman in her twenties or thirties in good health and CMV-seropositive. V usage is TRBV6-5 and J usage is TRBJ1-4; possibly TRBD1 for D (6 bases). CDR3 region: CASSYSNGGNEKLFF. The CDR3 region has the DNA TGTGCCAGCAGTTACTCGAATGGGGGCAATGAAAAACTGTTTTTT.